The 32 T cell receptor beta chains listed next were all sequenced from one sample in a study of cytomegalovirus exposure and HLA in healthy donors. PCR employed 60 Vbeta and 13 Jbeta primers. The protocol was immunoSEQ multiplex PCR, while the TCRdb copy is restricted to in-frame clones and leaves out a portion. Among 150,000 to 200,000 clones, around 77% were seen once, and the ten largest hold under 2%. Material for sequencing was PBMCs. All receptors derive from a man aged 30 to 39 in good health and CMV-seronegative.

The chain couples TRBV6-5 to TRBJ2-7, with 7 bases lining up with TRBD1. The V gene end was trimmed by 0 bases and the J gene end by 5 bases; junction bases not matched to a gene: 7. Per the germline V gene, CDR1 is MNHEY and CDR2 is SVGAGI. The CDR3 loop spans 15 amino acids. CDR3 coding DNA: TGTGCCAGCAGTTACTCGGGACAGAGAAAGCACGAGCAGTACTTC. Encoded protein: CASSYSGQRKHEQYF.

This CDR3 reads CSVEDRQGRTEAFF. In DNA form, the CDR3 reads TGCAGCGTTGAAGATCGACAGGGGCGGACTGAAGCTTTCTTT. The chain links TRBV29-1 to TRBJ1-1, with 8 nucleotides matching TRBD1. Germline-derived CDR1 and CDR2 are SQVTM and ANQGSEA. With 0 bases clipped from V and 5 bases from J, the junction kept 5 bases outside the gene matches. CDR3 length: 14 residues.

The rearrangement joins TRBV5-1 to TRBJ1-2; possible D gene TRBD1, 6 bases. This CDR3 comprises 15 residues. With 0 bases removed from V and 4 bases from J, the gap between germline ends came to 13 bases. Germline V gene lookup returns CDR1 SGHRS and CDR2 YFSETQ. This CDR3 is CASSLETGNGYGYTF. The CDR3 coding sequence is TGCGCCAGCAGCTTGGAAACAGGGAATGGCTATGGCTACACCTTC.

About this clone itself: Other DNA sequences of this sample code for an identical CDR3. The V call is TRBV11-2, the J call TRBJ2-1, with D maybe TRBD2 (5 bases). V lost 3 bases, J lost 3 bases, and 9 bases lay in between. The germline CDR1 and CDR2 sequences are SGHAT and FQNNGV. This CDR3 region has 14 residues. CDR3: CASSFRGSYNEQFF. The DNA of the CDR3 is TGTGCCAGCAGCTTCCGGGGAAGCTACAATGAGCAGTTCTTC.

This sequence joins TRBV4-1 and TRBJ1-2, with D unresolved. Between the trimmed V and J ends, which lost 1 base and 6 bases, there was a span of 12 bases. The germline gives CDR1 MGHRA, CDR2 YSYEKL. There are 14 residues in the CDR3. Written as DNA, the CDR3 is TGCGCCAGCAGCCAAGTCGGGTCGAGGGATGGCTACACCTTC. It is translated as CASSQVGSRDGYTF.

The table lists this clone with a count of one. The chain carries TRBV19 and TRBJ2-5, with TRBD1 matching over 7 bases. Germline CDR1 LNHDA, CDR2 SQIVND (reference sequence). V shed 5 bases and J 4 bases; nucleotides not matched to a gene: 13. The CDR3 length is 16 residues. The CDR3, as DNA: TGTGCCAGTAGTCTGTTACTGAACAGGGGCGCAGAGACCCAGTACTTC. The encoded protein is CASSLLLNRGAETQYF.

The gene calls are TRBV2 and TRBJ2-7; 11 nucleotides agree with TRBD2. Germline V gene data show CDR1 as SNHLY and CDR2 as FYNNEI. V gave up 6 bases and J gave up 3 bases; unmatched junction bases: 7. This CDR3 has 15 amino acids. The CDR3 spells CASSRAGTSGYEQYF. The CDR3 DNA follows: TGTGCCAGCAGCAGAGCCGGGACTAGCGGCTACGAGCAGTACTTC.

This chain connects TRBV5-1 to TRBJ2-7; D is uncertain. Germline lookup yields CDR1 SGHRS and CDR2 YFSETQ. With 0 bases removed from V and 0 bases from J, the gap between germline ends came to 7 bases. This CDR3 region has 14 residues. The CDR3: CASSLDSSSYEQYF. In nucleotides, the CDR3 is TGCGCCAGCAGCTTGGACAGCAGCTCCTACGAGCAGTACTTC.

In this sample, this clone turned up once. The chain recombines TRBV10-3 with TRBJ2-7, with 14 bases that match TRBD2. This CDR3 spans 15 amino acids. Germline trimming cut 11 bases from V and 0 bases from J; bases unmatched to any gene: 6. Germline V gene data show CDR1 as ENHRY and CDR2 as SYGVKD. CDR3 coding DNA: TGTGCCTCCTCCGGGACTAGCGGGAGCTCCTACGAGCAGTACTTC. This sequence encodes CASSGTSGSSYEQYF.

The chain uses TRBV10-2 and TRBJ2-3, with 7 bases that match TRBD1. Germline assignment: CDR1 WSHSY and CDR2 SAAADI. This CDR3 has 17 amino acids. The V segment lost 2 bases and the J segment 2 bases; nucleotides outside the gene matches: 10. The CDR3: CASSEPNRGLITDTQYF. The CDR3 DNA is TGCGCCAGCAGTGAGCCTAACAGGGGTTTAATCACAGATACGCAGTATTTT.

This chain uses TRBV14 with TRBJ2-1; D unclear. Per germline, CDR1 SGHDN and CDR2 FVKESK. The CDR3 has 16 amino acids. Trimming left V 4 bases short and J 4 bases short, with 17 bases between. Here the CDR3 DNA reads TGTGCCAGCAGCCGCCGGGTTCTCGGGTATTACAATGAGCAGTTCTTC. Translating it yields CASSRRVLGYYNEQFF.

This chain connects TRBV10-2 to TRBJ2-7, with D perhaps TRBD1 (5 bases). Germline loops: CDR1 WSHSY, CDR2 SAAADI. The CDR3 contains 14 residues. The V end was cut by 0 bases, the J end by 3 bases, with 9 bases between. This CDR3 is CASSESPQVYEQYF. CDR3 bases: TGCGCCAGCAGTGAGTCCCCACAGGTCTACGAGCAGTACTTC.

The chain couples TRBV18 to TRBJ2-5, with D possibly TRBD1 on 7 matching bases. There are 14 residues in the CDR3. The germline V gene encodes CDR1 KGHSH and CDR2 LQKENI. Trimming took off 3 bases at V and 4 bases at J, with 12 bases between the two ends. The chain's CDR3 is CASSPWQGGETQYF. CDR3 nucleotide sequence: TGTGCCAGCTCACCGTGGCAGGGGGGAGAGACCCAGTACTTC.

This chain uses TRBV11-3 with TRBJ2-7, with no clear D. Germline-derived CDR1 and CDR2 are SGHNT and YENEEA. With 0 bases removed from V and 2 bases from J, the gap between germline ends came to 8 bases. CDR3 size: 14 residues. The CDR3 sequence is CASSLEGKTYEQYF. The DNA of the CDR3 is TGTGCCAGCAGCTTAGAGGGCAAGACCTACGAGCAGTACTTC.

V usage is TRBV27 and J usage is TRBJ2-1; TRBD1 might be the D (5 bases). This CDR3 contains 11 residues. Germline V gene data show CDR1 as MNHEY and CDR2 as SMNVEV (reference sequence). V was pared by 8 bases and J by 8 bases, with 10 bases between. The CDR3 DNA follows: TGTGCCAGCCAGGGTTGGGATGAGCAGTTCTTC. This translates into CASQGWDEQFF.

DNA of the CDR3: TGCGCCAGCAGCACCGGGACAACCGGGGAGCTGTTTTTT. Its protein product is CASSTGTTGELFF. V usage is TRBV5-1 and J usage is TRBJ2-2; D is possibly TRBD1 (6 bases). Germline CDR1 reads SGHRS; CDR2 reads YFSETQ. Trimming stripped 4 bases from V and 5 bases from J, with 9 bases between. There are 13 residues in the CDR3.

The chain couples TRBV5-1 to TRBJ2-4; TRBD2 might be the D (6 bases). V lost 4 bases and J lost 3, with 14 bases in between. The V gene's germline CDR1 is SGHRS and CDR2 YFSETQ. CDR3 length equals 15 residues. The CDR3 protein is CASSNPGEIKNIQYF. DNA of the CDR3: TGCGCCAGCAGCAACCCGGGAGAGATCAAAAACATTCAGTACTTC.

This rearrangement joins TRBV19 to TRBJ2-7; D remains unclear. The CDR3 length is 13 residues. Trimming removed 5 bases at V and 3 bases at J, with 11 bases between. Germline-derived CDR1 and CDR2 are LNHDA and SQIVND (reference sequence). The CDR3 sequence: CASSLGSLYEQYF. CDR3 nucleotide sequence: TGTGCCAGTAGTCTGGGCTCACTCTACGAGCAGTACTTC.

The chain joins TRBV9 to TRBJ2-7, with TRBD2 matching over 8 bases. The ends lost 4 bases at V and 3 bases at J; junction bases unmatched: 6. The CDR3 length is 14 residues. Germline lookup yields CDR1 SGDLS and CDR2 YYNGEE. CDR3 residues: CASSPTGTSYEQYF. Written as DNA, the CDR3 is TGTGCCAGCAGCCCGACCGGGACTAGCTACGAGCAGTACTTC.

Here the CDR3 reads CASSRRDRGVYEQYF. CDR3 nucleotides: TGTGCCAGCAGCCGGAGGGACAGGGGAGTCTACGAGCAGTACTTC. The V call is TRBV7-9, the J call TRBJ2-7, with 10 bases that match TRBD1. The V and J ends lost 5 bases and 3 bases, in that order; junction bases with no gene match: 7. This CDR3 comprises 15 residues. CDR1 and CDR2 from the germline V gene are SEHNR and FQNEAQ (reference sequence).

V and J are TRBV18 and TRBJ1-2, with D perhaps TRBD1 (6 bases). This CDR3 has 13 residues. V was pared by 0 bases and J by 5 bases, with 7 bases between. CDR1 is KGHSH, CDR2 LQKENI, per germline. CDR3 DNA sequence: TGTGCCAGCTCACCACCAGGGGGTTATGGCTACACCTTC. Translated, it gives CASSPPGGYGYTF.

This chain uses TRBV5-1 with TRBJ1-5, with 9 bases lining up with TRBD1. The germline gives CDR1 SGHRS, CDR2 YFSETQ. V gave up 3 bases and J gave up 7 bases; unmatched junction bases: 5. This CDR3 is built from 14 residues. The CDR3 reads CASSSGQGRQPQHF. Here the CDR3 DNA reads TGCGCCAGCAGCTCGGGACAGGGAAGGCAGCCCCAGCATTTT.

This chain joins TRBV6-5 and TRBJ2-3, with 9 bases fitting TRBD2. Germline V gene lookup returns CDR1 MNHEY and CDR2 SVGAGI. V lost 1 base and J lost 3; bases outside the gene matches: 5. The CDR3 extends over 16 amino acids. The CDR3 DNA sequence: TGTGCCAGCAGTTACTATGGTAGCGGGAGTACAGATACGCAGTATTTT. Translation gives CASSYYGSGSTDTQYF.

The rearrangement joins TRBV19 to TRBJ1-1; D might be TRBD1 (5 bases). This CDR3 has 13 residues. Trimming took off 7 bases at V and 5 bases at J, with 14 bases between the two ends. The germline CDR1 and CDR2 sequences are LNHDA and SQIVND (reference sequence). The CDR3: CASTLGGRTEAFF. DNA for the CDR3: TGTGCCAGTACCCTGGGGGGGAGAACTGAAGCTTTCTTT.

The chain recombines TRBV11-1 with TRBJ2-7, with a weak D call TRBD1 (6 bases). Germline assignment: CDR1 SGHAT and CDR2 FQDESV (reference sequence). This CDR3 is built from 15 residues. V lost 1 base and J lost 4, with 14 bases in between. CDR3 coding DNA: TGTGCCAGCAGCTTAGGGACAGCGCAAGTTTACGAGCAGTACTTC. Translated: CASSLGTAQVYEQYF.

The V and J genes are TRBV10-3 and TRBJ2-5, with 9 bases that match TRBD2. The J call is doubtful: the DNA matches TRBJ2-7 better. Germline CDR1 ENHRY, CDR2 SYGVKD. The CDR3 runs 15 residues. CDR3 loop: CAIRGLSSGVYEQYF. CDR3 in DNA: TGTGCCATCAGAGGACTTTCTAGCGGGGTCTACGAGCAGTACTTC.

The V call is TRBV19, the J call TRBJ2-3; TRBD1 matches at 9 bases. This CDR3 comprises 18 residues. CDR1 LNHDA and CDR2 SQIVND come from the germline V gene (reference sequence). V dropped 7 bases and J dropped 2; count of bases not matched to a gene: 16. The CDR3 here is CASTHEGDRATSTDTQYF. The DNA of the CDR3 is TGTGCCAGTACCCACGAGGGGGACAGGGCAACCTCCACAGATACGCAGTATTTT.

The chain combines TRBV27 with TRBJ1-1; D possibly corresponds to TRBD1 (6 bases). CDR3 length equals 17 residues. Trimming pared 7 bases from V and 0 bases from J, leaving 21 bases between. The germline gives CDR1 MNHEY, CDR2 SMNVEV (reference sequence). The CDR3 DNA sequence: TGTGCCAGCACCAACTCGGACAGCTGGAACGTGAACACTGAAGCTTTCTTT. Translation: CASTNSDSWNVNTEAFF.

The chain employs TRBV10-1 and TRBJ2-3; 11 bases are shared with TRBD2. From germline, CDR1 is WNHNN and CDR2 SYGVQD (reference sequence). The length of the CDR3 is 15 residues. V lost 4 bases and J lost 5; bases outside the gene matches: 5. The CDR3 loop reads CASSVLAGGQDTQYF. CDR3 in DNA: TGCGCCAGCAGTGTATTAGCGGGAGGGCAAGATACGCAGTATTTT.

The CDR3 DNA is TGTGCCAGCAGTGGACCGGGACAGGGGTTGGTTGGGGCCAACGTCCTGACTTTC. This encodes CASSGPGQGLVGANVLTF. The chain joins TRBV6-1 to TRBJ2-6, with 10 bases fitting TRBD1. V lost 4 bases and J lost 3; bases outside the gene matches: 9. CDR3 length: 18 residues. CDR1 MNHNS and CDR2 SASEGT come from the germline V gene.

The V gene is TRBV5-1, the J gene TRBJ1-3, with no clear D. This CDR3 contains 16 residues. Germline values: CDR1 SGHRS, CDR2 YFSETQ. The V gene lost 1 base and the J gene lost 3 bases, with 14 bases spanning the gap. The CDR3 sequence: CASSLKPREGGNTIYF. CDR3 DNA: TGCGCCAGCAGCTTGAAGCCGCGGGAAGGTGGAAACACCATATATTTT.

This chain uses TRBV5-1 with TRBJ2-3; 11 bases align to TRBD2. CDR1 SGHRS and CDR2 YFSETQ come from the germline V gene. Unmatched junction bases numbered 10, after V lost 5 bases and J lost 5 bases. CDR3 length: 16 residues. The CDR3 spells CASSSRLAGTKDTQYF. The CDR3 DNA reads TGCGCCAGCAGTTCGCGACTAGCGGGAACGAAAGATACGCAGTATTTT.